This is a list of T cell receptor beta chains from one sample in a study of blood T cell repertoires in COVID-19. The assay was immunoSEQ multiplex PCR, and TCRdb's table has in-frame clones only and misses some. The sample carries about 190,000 clones, roughly nine tenths recorded once. Sequenced: peripheral blood. The receptors stem from a man between 70 and 80 years old with active or convalescent COVID-19. Both conserved end residues are part of each CDR3. The D gene is left open where the match is weak. Size is omitted from some rows. Given values are once, few, many or a class for expanded clones.

>TRBV27|TRBJ2-1|NA|NA
CASSLGRDEQFF
TGTGCCAGCAGTTTAGGCCGGGATGAGCAGTTCTTC
>TRBV15|TRBJ1-2|TRBD1|NA
CATSRERGLGGYTF
TGTGCCACCAGCAGAGAAAGGGGGCTGGGCGGCTACACCTTC
>TRBV10-1|TRBJ1-6|TRBD1|few
CASTSDRGFNSPLHF
TGCGCCAGCACCTCTGACAGGGGGTTTAATTCACCCCTCCACTTT
>TRBV3-1/TRBV3-2|TRBJ2-2|NA|NA
CASSQVVTGELFF
TGTGCCAGCAGCCAAGTAGTTACCGGGGAGCTGTTTTTT
>TRBV5-5|TRBJ1-6|NA|NA
CASSLMAREPPLHF
TGTGCCAGCAGCTTGATGGCCCGGGAGCCACCCCTCCACTTT
>TRBV5-4|TRBJ1-4|TRBD1|NA
CASSSPGQGLHEKLFF
TGTGCCAGCAGCTCTCCGGGACAGGGCCTACATGAAAAACTGTTTTTT
>TRBV5-4|TRBJ2-5|TRBD2|NA
CASSLGAGGTQETQYF
TGTGCCAGCAGCTTGGGTGCGGGAGGGACACAAGAGACCCAGTACTTC
>TRBV19|TRBJ2-1|TRBD1|NA
CASSQGQGYNEQFF
TGTGCCAGTAGTCAGGGACAGGGCTACAATGAGCAGTTCTTC
>TRBV7-2|TRBJ2-7|NA|NA
CASSFAEQALRYEQYF
TGTGCCAGCAGCTTCGCCGAACAGGCCCTTCGCTACGAGCAGTACTTC
>TRBV2|TRBJ2-5|TRBD1|once
CASSLTGLETQYF
TGTGCCAGCAGCCTGACAGGGTTGGAGACCCAGTACTTC
>TRBV25-1|TRBJ1-2|NA|NA
CASSPPVGFAYGYTF
TGTGCCAGCAGTCCTCCCGTGGGCTTCGCCTATGGCTACACCTTC
>TRBV6-2/TRBV6-3|TRBJ1-5|TRBD1|NA
CASSYPPTGPRNQPQHF
TGTGCCAGCAGTTACCCACCGACAGGGCCTCGCAATCAGCCCCAGCATTTT
>TRBV7-2|TRBJ2-7|NA|NA
CASSSPREKAYEQYF
TGTGCCAGCAGCTCTCCTAGGGAGAAGGCCTACGAGCAGTACTTC
>TRBV2|TRBJ2-5|TRBD2|NA
CASSEAAGGRVRETQYF
TGTGCCAGCAGTGAAGCCGCGGGGGGGCGCGTACGAGAGACCCAGTACTTC
>TRBV19|TRBJ2-7|TRBD1|NA
CASKVDRGSYEQYF
TGTGCCAGTAAGGTGGACAGGGGCAGCTACGAGCAGTACTTC
>TRBV18|TRBJ1-2|TRBD1|NA
CASSAGQGPYGYTF
TGTGCCAGCTCAGCGGGACAGGGGCCCTATGGCTACACCTTC
>TRBV11-2|TRBJ1-4|TRBD1|NA
CASSTGQGYVTNEKLFF
TGTGCCAGCAGTACTGGACAGGGGTATGTGACTAATGAAAAACTGTTTTTT
>TRBV19|TRBJ1-2|TRBD1|NA
CASRPDRDYGYTF
TGTGCCAGTAGACCGGACAGGGATTATGGCTACACCTTC
>TRBV3-1/TRBV3-2|TRBJ1-3|NA|NA
CASSQVRGGHTIYF
TGTGCCAGCAGCCAAGTACGGGGGGGCCACACCATATATTTT
>TRBV6-6|TRBJ1-3|NA|once
CASSRTRLSSGNTIYF
TGTGCCAGCAGTCGAACTCGCCTGAGCTCTGGAAACACCATATATTTT
>TRBV28|TRBJ1-2|TRBD1|NA
CASSPPNPGQGAWGGYTF
TGTGCCAGCAGTCCTCCAAATCCGGGACAGGGGGCGTGGGGAGGCTACACCTTC
>TRBV5-1|TRBJ1-2|TRBD1|NA
CASSLQGANYGYTF
TGCGCCAGCAGCTTGCAGGGGGCTAACTATGGCTACACCTTC
>TRBV7-2|TRBJ2-3|TRBD2|NA
CASSLRETDTQYF
TGTGCCAGCAGCTTGCGGGAGACAGATACGCAGTATTTT
>TRBV3-1/TRBV3-2|TRBJ1-2|NA|once
CASSQVSGYTF
TGTGCCAGCAGCCAAGTTTCGGGCTACACCTTC
>TRBV6-5|TRBJ2-3|TRBD1|once
CASSLIRGRTDTQYF
TGTGCCAGCAGCCTAATTAGGGGGCGCACAGATACGCAGTATTTT
>TRBV7-2|TRBJ1-3|NA|NA
CASSSQGLLLGGNTIYF
TGTGCCAGCAGCTCCCAAGGCCTCCTCCTAGGTGGAAACACCATATATTTT
>TRBV6-5|TRBJ2-2|TRBD2|NA
CASSYGTSGLGGELFF
TGTGCCAGCAGTTACGGAACTAGCGGGTTAGGAGGGGAGCTGTTTTTT
>TRBV20-1|TRBJ1-6|NA|once
CSASRSKSGVDNSPLHF
TGCAGTGCTAGTCGCTCAAAATCAGGGGTAGACAATTCACCCCTCCACTTT
>TRBV6-5|TRBJ1-6|NA|NA
CASKESSYNSPLHF
TGTGCCAGCAAGGAGAGCTCCTATAATTCACCCCTCCACTTT
>TRBV29-1|TRBJ2-7|NA|NA
CSVSRERHEQYF
TGCAGCGTTTCACGGGAGCGACACGAGCAGTACTTC
>TRBV28|TRBJ1-1|NA|NA
CASRGLMNTEAFF
TGTGCCAGCAGGGGACTTATGAACACTGAAGCTTTCTTT
>TRBV28|TRBJ1-4|NA|NA
CASSSPLGGNEKLFF
TGTGCCAGCAGTTCGCCCCTGGGCGGGAATGAAAAACTGTTTTTT
>TRBV28|TRBJ1-6|NA|few
CASSLSTGGFNSPLHF
TGTGCCAGCAGCTTATCGACAGGCGGATTCAATTCACCCCTCCACTTT
>TRBV10-3|TRBJ1-5|TRBD1|NA
CAISESGGQGTSNQPQHF
TGTGCCATCAGTGAGTCAGGGGGACAGGGGACTAGCAATCAGCCCCAGCATTTT
>TRBV29-1|TRBJ1-1|TRBD1|NA
CSVVQDRGSTEAFF
TGCAGCGTGGTACAAGACAGGGGGTCCACTGAAGCTTTCTTT